One sample yielded the 10 T cell receptor beta chains listed below, sequenced in a study of blood T cell repertoires in COVID-19. TCRdb keeps only in-frame clones here, not all; method: immunoSEQ multiplex PCR. Of 93,000 or so clones in the sample, approximately 89% are singletons; the top ten hold 15% to 20%. The sample consisted of peripheral blood. Every receptor here comes from an elderly woman in a cohort sampled during active COVID-19.

CDR3 sequence: CASSPDGRQGKETQYF. The CDR3 DNA reads as TGTGCCAGCAGCCCCGACGGACGACAGGGTAAAGAGACCCAGTACTTC. The rearrangement uses TRBV11-1 and TRBJ2-5; 7 nucleotides align to TRBD1. This CDR3 region has 16 residues. Losses at the gene ends were 5 bases for V and 3 bases for J; bases not matched to a gene: 12. CDR1 and CDR2 from the germline V gene are SGHAT and FQDESV (reference sequence).

This chain connects TRBV21-1 to TRBJ2-3; the table gives TRBD1 as D, unverified against the DNA. TRBV21-1 is flagged as a pseudogene. CDR3 size: 15 residues. CDR3 region: CASTGQGGSTDTQYF. The CDR3 DNA follows: TGTGCCAGCACGGGACAGGGAGGGAGCACAGATACGCAGTATTTT.

This chain uses TRBV21-1 with TRBJ2-1; TRBD1, as called in the table, went unchecked against the DNA. TRBV21-1 is marked as a pseudogene. The CDR3 consists of 13 residues. CDR3 region: CASKHRVSFEQFF. CDR3 sequence (DNA): TGTGCCAGCAAACACAGGGTATCGTTTGAGCAGTTCTTC.

The gene calls are TRBV24-1 and TRBJ2-3; D is unresolved. In germline, CDR1 is KGHDR, CDR2 SFDVKD. The CDR3 is 13 residues long. Trimming pared 10 bases from V and 1 base from J, leaving 11 bases between. DNA for the CDR3: TGTGCCACTGGTTCGGGTGGCACAGATACGCAGTATTTT. It encodes CATGSGGTDTQYF.

V usage is TRBV5-1 and J usage is TRBJ2-1; 8 nucleotides align to TRBD2. The CDR3 has 16 residues. V trimming: 5 bases; J trimming: 0 bases; junction bases outside the gene matches: 7. CDR1 is SGHRS, CDR2 YFSETQ, per germline. DNA for the CDR3: TGCGCCAGCAGTCATAGCGGGGCGAGCTCCTACAATGAGCAGTTCTTC. Protein: CASSHSGASSYNEQFF.

There are a few counts of this clone. In DNA, the CDR3 is TGTGCCAGCAGTTTGGAGCAGGGAGGGTCACCCCTCCACTTT. Translating it yields CASSLEQGGSPLHF. The rearrangement joins TRBV28 to TRBJ1-6, with D possibly matching TRBD1 (5 bases). The germline V gene has CDR1 MDHEN and CDR2 SYDVKM. Trimming pared 3 bases from V and 10 bases from J, leaving 13 bases between. The CDR3 sequence is 14 residues long.

The chain couples TRBV24-1 to TRBJ2-7; 15 positions agree with TRBD2. Losses at the gene ends were 3 bases for V and 6 bases for J; bases not matched to a gene: 2. Germline assignment: CDR1 KGHDR and CDR2 SFDVKD. The CDR3 covers 15 residues. The CDR3 protein is CATSDLGLAGGEQYF. CDR3 DNA sequence: TGTGCCACCAGTGATCTGGGACTAGCGGGAGGCGAGCAGTACTTC.

The chain is built from TRBV5-1 and TRBJ2-2; D uncertain. The CDR3 covers 13 residues. Germline V lookup: CDR1 SGHRS, CDR2 YFSETQ. Trimming left V 1 base short and J 6 bases short, with 7 bases between. The CDR3 loop is CASSLPVPGELFF. CDR3 sequence (DNA): TGCGCCAGCAGCTTGCCAGTGCCCGGGGAGCTGTTTTTT.

The chain uses TRBV2 and TRBJ1-5; D remains unclear. Germline V gene data show CDR1 as SNHLY and CDR2 as FYNNEI. The V end was cut by 2 bases, the J end by 0 bases, with 11 bases between. CDR3 length: 16 residues. CDR3 DNA: TGTGCCAGCAGTGAACAGGCCCCCTATAGCAATCAGCCCCAGCATTTT. Protein: CASSEQAPYSNQPQHF.

The chain carries TRBV29-1 and TRBJ2-1, with 10 bases fitting TRBD2. CDR3 length: 13 amino acids. CDR1 and CDR2 (germline): SQVTM, ANQGSEA. Losses at the gene ends were 3 bases for V and 9 bases for J; bases not matched to a gene: 5. The CDR3 is CSVEALAGAEQFF. The CDR3 bases are TGCAGCGTTGAGGCCCTAGCGGGGGCTGAGCAGTTCTTC.